This TCR beta chain is from a study of neurological immune-mediated disorders. The study, taken as a whole, reports: When grouped phylogenetically, the repertoires of 18 of the 34 multiple sclerosis patients fell together in one related-CDR3 cluster, which is a possible signature. None of the CDR3 amino acid sequences in expanded clones turned up in more than one subject, which points to private repertoires in all groups.

V gave up 3 bases and J gave up 4 bases; unmatched junction bases: 5. This CDR3 has 15 amino acids. The germline V gene has CDR1 DFQATT and CDR2 SNEGSKA (reference sequence). A 10-nucleotide random UMI tagged transcripts in template-switch 5'RACE cDNA synthesis. Over 160 million TCR-beta sequences, together covering 15-18 subjects, were produced by every individual sequencing run that was carried out. Each CDR3 protein is one row after TCRdb ran MiXCR on the 5' RACE reads. The sample has around 53,000 distinct CDR3 sequences, approximately 4.4% seen once; the top ten hold approximately 2.8%. This clonotype has a count of ten or more. Its antigen is undetermined.

This TCR was sampled from a man between 45 and 60 years old with multiple sclerosis. This chain links TRBV20-1 with TRBJ2-7; 14 bases are shared with TRBD2. Sequenced sample: PBMCs. This CDR3 is CSARGTSGSVYEQYF. For the CDR3, the DNA is TGCAGTGCTAGGGGGACTAGCGGGAGTGTGTACGAGCAGTACTTC.